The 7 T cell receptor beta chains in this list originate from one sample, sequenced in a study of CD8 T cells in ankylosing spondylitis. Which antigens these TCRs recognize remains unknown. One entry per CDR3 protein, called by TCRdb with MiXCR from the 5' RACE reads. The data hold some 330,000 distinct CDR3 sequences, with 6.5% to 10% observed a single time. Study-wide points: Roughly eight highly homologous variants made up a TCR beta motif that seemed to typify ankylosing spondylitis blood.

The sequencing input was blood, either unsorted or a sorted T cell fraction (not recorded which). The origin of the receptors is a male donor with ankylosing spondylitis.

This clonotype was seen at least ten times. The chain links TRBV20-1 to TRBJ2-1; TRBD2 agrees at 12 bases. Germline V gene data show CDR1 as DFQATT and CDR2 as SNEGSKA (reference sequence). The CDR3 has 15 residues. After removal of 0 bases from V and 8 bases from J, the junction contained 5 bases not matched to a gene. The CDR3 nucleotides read TGCAGTGCTAGAGACGCGACTAGCGGGAGCGATGAGCAGTTCTTC. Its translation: CSARDATSGSDEQFF.

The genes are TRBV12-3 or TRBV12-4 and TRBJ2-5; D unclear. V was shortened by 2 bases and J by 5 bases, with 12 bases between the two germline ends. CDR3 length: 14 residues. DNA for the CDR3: TGTGCCAGCAGTTTAAACCCTCACGGGGAGACCCAGTACTTC. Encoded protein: CASSLNPHGETQYF.

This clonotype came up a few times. As DNA, the CDR3 is TGCGCCAGCAGCTCCACCAATGGTGGCTACACCTTC. Its translation is CASSSTNGGYTF. The gene calls are TRBV5-1 and TRBJ1-2; D unclear. The CDR3 is made up of 12 amino acids. CDR1 is SGHRS and CDR2 is YFSETQ in the germline V gene. Deletions cut 3 bases from V and 7 bases from J, with 10 bases between.

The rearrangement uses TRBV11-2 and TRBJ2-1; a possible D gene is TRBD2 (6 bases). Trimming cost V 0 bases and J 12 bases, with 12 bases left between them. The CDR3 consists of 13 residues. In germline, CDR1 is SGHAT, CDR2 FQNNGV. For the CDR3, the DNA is TGTGCCAGCAGCTTAGATGTGCTAGCGAGGCAGTTCTTC. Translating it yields CASSLDVLARQFF. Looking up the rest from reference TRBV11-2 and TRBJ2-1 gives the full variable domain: EAGVAQSPRYKIIEKRQSVAFWCNPISGHATLYWYQQILGQGPKLLIQFQNNGVVDDSQLPKDRFSAERLKGVDSTLKIQPAKLEDSAVYLCASSLDVLARQFFGPGTRLTVL.

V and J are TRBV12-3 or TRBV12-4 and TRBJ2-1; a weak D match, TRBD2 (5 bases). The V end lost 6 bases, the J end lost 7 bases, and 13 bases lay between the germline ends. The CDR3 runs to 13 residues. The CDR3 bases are TGTGCCAGCAGGTGGAGGTCAGAAAATGAGCAGTTCTTC. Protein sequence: CASRWRSENEQFF.

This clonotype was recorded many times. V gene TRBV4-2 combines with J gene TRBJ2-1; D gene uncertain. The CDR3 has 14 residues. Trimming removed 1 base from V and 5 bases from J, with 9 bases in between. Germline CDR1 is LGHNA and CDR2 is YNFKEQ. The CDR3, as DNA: TGTGCCAGCAGCCAAGTGTTAGACGACAATGAGCAGTTCTTC. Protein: CASSQVLDDNEQFF.

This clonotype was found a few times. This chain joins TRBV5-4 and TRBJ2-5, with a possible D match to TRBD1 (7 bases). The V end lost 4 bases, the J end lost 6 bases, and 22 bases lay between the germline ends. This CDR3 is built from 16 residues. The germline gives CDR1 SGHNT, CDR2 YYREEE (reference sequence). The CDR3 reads CASSPAAGQGDKTQYF. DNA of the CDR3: TGTGCCAGCAGCCCCGCCGCGGGGCAGGGGGACAAGACCCAGTACTTC. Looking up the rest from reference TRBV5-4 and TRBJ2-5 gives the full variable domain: ETGVTQSPTHLIKTRGQQVTLRCSSQSGHNTVSWYQQALGQGPQFIFQYYREEENGRGNFPPRFSGLQFPNYSSELNVNALELDDSALYLCASSPAAGQGDKTQYFGPGTRLLVL.